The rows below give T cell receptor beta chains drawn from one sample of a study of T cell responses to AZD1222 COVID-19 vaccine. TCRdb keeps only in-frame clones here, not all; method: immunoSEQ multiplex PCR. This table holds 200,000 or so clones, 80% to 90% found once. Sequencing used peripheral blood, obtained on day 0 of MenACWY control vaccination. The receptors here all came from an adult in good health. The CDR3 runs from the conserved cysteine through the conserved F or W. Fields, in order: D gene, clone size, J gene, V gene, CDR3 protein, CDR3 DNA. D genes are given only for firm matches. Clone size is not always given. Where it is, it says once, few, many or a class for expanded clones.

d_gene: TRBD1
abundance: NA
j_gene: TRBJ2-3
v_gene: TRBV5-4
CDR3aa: CASSLQAGGSNTQYF
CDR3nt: TGTGCCAGCAGCTTGCAGGCAGGGGGCTCCAATACGCAGTATTTT

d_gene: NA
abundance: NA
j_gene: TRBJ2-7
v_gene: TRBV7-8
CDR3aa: CASSLRPREYEQYF
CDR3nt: TGTGCCAGCAGCTTAAGGCCCAGAGAATACGAGCAGTACTTC

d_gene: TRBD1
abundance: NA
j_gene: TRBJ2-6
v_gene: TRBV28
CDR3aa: CASSLAGQGISGANVLTF
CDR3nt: TGTGCCAGCAGTTTAGCGGGACAGGGGATCTCTGGGGCCAACGTCCTGACTTTC

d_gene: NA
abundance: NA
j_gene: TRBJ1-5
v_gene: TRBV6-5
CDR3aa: CASSYPGVSNQPQHF
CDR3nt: TGTGCCAGCAGTTACCCCGGGGTTAGCAATCAGCCCCAGCATTTT

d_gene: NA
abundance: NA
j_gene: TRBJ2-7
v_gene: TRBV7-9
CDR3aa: CASSLAGTTYYEQYF
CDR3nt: TGTGCCAGCAGCTTAGCCGGGACCACCTACTACGAGCAGTACTTC

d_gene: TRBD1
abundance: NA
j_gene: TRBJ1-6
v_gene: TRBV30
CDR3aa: CAFHRGANSPLHF
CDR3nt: TGTGCCTTTCACAGGGGGGCTAATTCACCCCTCCACTTT

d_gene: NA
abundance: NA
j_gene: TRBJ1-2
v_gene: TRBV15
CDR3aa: CATSIGPNYGYTF
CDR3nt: TGTGCCACCAGCATAGGGCCTAACTATGGCTACACCTTC

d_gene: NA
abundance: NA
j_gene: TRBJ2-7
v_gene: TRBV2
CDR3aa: CASTQDSYEQYF
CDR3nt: TGTGCCAGCACGCAGGACTCCTACGAGCAGTACTTC

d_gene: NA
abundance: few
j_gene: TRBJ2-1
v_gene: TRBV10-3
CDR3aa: CAISEVIAEYNEQFF
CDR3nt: TGTGCCATCAGTGAGGTAATAGCGGAATACAATGAGCAGTTCTTC

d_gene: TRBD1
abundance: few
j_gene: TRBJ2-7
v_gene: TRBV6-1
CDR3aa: CASSVEAGTGGDEQYF
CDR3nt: TGTGCCAGCAGTGTTGAAGCCGGGACAGGGGGGGACGAGCAGTACTTC

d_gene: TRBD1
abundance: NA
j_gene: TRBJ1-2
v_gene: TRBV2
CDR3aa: CASSLDRGGGYGYTF
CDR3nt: TGTGCCAGCAGCTTAGACAGGGGAGGAGGCTATGGCTACACCTTC

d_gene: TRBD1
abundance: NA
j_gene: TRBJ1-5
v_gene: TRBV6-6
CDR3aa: CASRDRGQPQHF
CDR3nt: TGTGCCAGCAGAGACAGGGGACAGCCCCAGCATTTT

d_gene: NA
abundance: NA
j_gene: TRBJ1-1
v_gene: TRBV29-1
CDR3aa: CSADSTWNTEAFF
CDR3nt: TGCAGCGCGGACAGTACATGGAACACTGAAGCTTTCTTT

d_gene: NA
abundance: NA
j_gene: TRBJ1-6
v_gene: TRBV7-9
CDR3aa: CASSLEGELSPLHF
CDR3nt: TGTGCCAGCAGCTTAGAAGGGGAGCTCTCACCCCTCCACTTT

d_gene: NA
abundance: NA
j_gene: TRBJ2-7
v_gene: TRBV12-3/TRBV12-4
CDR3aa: CASSLGQLGEQYF
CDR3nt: TGTGCCAGCAGTTTAGGGCAGTTGGGCGAGCAGTACTTC

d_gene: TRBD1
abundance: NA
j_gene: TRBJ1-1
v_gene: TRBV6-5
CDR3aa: CARTGGGMSTEAFF
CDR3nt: TGTGCCAGGACAGGGGGCGGAATGAGCACTGAAGCTTTCTTT

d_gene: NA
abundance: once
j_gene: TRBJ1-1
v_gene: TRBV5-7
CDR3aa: CARTFGRVGGLEAFF
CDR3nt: TGTGCCAGAACCTTTGGGAGGGTTGGAGGCCTTGAAGCTTTCTTT

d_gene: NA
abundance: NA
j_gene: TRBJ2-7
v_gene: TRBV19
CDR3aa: CASSIDLSDRYEQYF
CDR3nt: TGTGCCAGTAGTATAGATCTATCGGACAGATACGAGCAGTACTTC

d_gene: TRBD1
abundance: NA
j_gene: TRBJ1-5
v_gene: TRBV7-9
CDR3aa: CASSHGTGAQHF
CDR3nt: TGTGCCAGCAGCCACGGGACAGGGGCCCAGCATTTT

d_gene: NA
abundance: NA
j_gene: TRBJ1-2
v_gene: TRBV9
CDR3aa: CASGKSGRGYGYTF
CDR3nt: TGTGCCAGCGGGAAGTCGGGGCGGGGCTATGGCTACACCTTC

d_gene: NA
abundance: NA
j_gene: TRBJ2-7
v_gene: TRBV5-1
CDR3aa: CASSTGTGSYEQYF
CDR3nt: TGCGCCAGCAGCACCGGGACTGGCTCCTACGAGCAGTACTTC

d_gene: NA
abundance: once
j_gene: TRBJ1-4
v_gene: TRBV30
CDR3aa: CAWSVYSLNEKLFF
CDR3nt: TGTGCCTGGAGTGTGTACAGCCTCAATGAAAAACTGTTTTTT

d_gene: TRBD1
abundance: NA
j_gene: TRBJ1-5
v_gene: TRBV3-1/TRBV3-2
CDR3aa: CASSENRGRGQPQHF
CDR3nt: TGTGCCAGCAGCGAGAACAGGGGGCGAGGACAGCCCCAGCATTTT

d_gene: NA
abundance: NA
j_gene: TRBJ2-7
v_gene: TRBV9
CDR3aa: CASSVDLGSYEQYF
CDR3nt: TGTGCCAGCAGCGTAGATTTAGGATCCTACGAGCAGTACTTC

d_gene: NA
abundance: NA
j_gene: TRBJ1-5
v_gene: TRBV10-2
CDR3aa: CASSEGRQPQHF
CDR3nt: TGCGCCAGCAGTGAGGGGCGTCAGCCCCAGCATTTT

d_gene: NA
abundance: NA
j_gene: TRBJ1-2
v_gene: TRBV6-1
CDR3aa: CASSEGTASDHGYTF
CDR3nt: TGTGCCAGCAGTGAGGGGACGGCGAGCGATCACGGCTACACCTTC

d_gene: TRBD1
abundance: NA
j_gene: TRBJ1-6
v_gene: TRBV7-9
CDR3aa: CASSFSQGVGSPLHF
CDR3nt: TGTGCCAGCAGCTTTTCCCAGGGGGTTGGATCACCCCTCCACTTT

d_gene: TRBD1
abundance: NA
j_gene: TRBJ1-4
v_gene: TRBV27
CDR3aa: CASTRLGTAVNEKLFF
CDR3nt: TGTGCCAGCACCCGACTCGGGACAGCAGTAAATGAAAAACTGTTTTTT

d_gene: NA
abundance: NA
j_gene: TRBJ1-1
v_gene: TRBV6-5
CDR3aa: CASSIQGRHTEAFF
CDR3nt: TGTGCCAGCAGTATACAGGGAAGACACACTGAAGCTTTCTTT

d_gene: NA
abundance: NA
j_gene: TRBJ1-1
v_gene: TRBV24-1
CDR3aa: CATSDFQGTEAFF
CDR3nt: TGTGCCACCAGTGATTTCCAGGGCACTGAAGCTTTCTTT

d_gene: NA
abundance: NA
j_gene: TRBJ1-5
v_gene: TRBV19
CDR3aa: CASSGRTVYNQPQHF
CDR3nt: TGTGCCAGTAGTGGCCGGACAGTTTACAATCAGCCCCAGCATTTT

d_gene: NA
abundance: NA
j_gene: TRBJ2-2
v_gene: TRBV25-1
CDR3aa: CASSVTATNTGELFF
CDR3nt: TGTGCCAGCAGTGTGACAGCTACGAACACCGGGGAGCTGTTTTTT

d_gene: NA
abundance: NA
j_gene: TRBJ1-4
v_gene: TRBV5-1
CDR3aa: CASSLEGTEKLFF
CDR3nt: TGCGCCAGCAGCTTGGAGGGAACCGAAAAACTGTTTTTT

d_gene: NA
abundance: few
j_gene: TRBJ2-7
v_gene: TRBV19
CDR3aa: CASSIQTTGSLEYEQYF
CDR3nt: TGTGCCAGTAGTATTCAGACAACCGGGTCTTTGGAGTACGAGCAGTACTTC

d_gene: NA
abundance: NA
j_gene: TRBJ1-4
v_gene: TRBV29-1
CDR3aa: CSVGSGQGNEKLFF
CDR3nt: TGCAGCGTTGGTTCCGGGCAGGGCAATGAAAAACTGTTTTTT

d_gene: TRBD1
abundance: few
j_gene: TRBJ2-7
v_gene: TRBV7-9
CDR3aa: CASSPDLDRGDEQYF
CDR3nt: TGTGCCAGCAGCCCCGATCTGGACAGGGGCGACGAGCAGTACTTC

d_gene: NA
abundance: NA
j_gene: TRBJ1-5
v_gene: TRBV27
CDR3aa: CASSPGATAGTGNQPQHF
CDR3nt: TGTGCCAGCAGTCCGGGTGCGACAGCCGGGACGGGCAATCAGCCCCAGCATTTT

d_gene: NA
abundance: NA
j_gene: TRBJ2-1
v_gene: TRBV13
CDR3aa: CASSSEGREQFF
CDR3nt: TGTGCCAGCAGCTCAGAGGGGCGTGAGCAGTTCTTC

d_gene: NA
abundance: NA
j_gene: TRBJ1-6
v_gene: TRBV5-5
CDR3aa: CASSRIRGLGSPLHF
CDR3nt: TGTGCCAGCAGTCGGATCAGGGGACTAGGTTCACCCCTCCACTTT

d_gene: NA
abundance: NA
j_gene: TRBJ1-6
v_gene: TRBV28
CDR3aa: CATAGASSYNSPLHF
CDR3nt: TGTGCCACCGCCGGAGCAAGCTCCTATAATTCACCCCTCCACTTT

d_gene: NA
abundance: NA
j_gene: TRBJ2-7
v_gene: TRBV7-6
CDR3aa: CASSFESGPSYEQYF
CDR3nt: TGTGCCAGCAGCTTTGAAAGCGGCCCCTCCTACGAGCAGTACTTC

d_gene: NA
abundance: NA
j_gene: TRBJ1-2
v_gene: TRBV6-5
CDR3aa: CASSYAPGSGYGYTF
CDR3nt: TGTGCCAGCAGTTACGCGCCAGGGAGTGGCTATGGCTACACCTTC

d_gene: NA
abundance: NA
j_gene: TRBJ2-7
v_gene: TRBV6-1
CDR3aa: CASSEQDTSSYEQYF
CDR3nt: TGTGCCAGCAGTGAACAGGATACTAGCTCCTACGAGCAGTACTTC

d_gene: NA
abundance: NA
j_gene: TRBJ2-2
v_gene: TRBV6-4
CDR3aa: CASSDRDTGELFF
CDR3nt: TGTGCCAGCAGTGACCGAGACACCGGGGAGCTGTTTTTT

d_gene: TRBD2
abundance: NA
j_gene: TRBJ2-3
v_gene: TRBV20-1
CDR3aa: CSASFSSGGLTDTQYF
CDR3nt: TGCAGTGCTAGTTTCTCTAGCGGGGGATTGACAGATACGCAGTATTTT

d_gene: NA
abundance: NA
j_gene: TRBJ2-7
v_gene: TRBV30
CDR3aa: CAWSNGRGDEQYF
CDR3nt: TGTGCCTGGAGTAACGGAAGAGGCGACGAGCAGTACTTC

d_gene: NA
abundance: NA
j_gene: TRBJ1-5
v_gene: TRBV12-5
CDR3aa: CASGLVFLGKGNQPQHF
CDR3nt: TGTGCTAGTGGTTTGGTATTTTTGGGGAAGGGGAATCAGCCCCAGCATTTT

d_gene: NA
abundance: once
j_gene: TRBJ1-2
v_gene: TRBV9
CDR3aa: CASSAGLEGGNYGYTF
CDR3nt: TGTGCCAGCAGCGCCGGGCTGGAGGGGGGAAACTATGGCTACACCTTC

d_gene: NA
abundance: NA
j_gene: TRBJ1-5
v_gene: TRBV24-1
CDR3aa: CATRSGADNQPQHF
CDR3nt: TGTGCCACCAGGTCCGGGGCTGACAATCAGCCCCAGCATTTT

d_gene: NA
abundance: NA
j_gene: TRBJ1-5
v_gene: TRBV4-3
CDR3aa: CASSQDFSNQPQHF
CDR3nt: TGCGCCAGCAGCCAAGATTTTAGCAATCAGCCCCAGCATTTT

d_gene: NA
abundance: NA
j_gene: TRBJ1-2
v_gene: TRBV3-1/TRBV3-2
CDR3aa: CASSQDGRNPNYGYTF
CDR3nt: TGTGCCAGCAGCCAAGATGGTAGAAATCCTAACTATGGCTACACCTTC

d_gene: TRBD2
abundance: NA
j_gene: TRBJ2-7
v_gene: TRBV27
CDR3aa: CASSLYSAGGYEQYF
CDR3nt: TGTGCCAGCAGTTTATATTCCGCGGGAGGCTACGAGCAGTACTTC

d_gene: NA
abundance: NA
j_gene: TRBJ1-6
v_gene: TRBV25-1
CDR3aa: CASSEGGLGGDYNSPLHF
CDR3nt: TGTGCCAGCAGTGAGGGGGGCCTGGGAGGTGACTATAATTCACCCCTCCACTTT

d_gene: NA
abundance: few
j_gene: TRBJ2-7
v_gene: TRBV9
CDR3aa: CASSVEGGLNEQYF
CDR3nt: TGTGCCAGCAGCGTGGAAGGGGGTTTGAACGAGCAGTACTTC

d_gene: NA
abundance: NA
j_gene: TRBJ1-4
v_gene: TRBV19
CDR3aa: CASSIPPERIEKLFF
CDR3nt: TGTGCCAGTAGTATTCCCCCAGAGAGAATTGAAAAACTGTTTTTT